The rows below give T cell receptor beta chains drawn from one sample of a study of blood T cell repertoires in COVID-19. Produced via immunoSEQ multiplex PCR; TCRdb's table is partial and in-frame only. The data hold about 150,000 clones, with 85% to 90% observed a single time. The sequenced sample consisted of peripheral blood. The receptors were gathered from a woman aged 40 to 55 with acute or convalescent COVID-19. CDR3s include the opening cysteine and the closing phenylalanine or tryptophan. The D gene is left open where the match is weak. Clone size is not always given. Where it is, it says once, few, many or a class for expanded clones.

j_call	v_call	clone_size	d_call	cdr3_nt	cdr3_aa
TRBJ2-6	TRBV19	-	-	TGTGCCAGTAGTATTCCAGGGTTGACTGGGGCCAACGTCCTGACTTTC	CASSIPGLTGANVLTF
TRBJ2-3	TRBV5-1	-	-	TGCGCCACATACTCCGGACTAAACACAGATACGCAGTATTTT	CATYSGLNTDTQYF
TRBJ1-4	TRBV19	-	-	TGTGCCAGTAGTATAGATGGGAACAGGTATAGAAAACTGTTTTTT	CASSIDGNRYRKLFF
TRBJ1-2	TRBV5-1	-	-	TGCGCCAGCAGCTCAGACAGGAGGTTACTACCAAACTATGGCTACACCTTC	CASSSDRRLLPNYGYTF
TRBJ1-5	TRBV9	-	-	TGTGCCAGCAGCGAGGCAGGGGAGTTGGGTCAGCCCCAGCATTTT	CASSEAGELGQPQHF
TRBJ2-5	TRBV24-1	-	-	TGTGCCACCAGTGGGACTCAAGAGACCCAGTACTTC	CATSGTQETQYF
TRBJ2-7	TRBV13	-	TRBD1	TGTGCCAGCAGCCCAATGACAGGGTCGGACGAGCAGTACTTC	CASSPMTGSDEQYF
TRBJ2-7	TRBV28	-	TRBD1	TGTGCCAGCAGTTCCTCCGGGACAGGGGGCATCTACGAGCAGTACTTC	CASSSSGTGGIYEQYF
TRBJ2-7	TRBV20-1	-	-	TGCAGTGCTAGAGATCTGGAACAGATCTTC	CSARDLEQIF
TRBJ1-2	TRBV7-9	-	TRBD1	TGTGCCAGCAGCCGAATTGACAGGGCTTTCTATGGCTACACCTTC	CASSRIDRAFYGYTF
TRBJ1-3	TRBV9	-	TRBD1	TGTGCCAGCAGCCCCGGACAGGGCGTAAACACCATATATTTT	CASSPGQGVNTIYF
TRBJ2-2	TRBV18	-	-	TGTGCCAGCTCACCGGGCGGAGGAGGGGAGCTGTTTTTT	CASSPGGGGELFF
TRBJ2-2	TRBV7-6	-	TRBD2	TGTGCCAGCAGCTTAGGGGGACTAGCGTCCGGGGAGCTGTTTTTT	CASSLGGLASGELFF
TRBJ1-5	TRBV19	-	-	TGTGCCAGTAGTATTGGGGCAGGGGATCAGCCCCAGCATTTT	CASSIGAGDQPQHF
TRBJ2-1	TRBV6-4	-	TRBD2	TGTGCCAGCCCGGGGGGACTATACGAGTTCTTC	CASPGGLYEFF
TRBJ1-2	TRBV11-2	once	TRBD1	TGTGCCAGCAGCTCACAGACAGGGACCAACTATGGCTACACCTTC	CASSSQTGTNYGYTF
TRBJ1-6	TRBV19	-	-	TGTGCCAGTGAGGCCTTCAATTCACCCCTCCACTTT	CASEAFNSPLHF
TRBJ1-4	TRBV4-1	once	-	TGCGCCAGCAGCCAAGATCGGGGTGATAATGAAAAACTGTTTTTT	CASSQDRGDNEKLFF
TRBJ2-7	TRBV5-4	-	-	TGTGCCACCGCAGTATGGAGCGAGGGCCACGAGCAGTACTTC	CATAVWSEGHEQYF
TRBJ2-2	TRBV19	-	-	TGTGCCAGTAGTTTGGCTAGTTATACCGGGGAGCTGTTTTTT	CASSLASYTGELFF
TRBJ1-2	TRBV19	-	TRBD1	TGTGCCAGTAGCCAGGGACAGACTGGCTACACCTTC	CASSQGQTGYTF
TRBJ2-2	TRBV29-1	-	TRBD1	TGCAGCGGTGACAGGGGTACCGGGGAGCTGTTTTTT	CSGDRGTGELFF
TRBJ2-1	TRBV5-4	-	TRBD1	TGTGCCAGCAGCTTAAGGACAGGTAACCATGAGCAGTTCTTC	CASSLRTGNHEQFF
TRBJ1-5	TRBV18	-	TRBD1	TGTGCCAGCTCACCTACAGGGGGCAATCAGCCCCAGCATTTT	CASSPTGGNQPQHF
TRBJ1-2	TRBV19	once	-	TGTGCCAGTAGCCCGACAGCGAACTATGGCTACACCTTC	CASSPTANYGYTF